This entry concerns a single TCR beta chain. Its antigen is currently not known. No base-level quality is on record; no much larger clone is a single base apart. TCRbeta CDR3 regions were amplified from genomic DNA using the immunoSEQ Assay, a bias-controlled multiplex PCR. As for how the authors treated the data: The number of nucleated cells in each sample was estimated from the amplification of reference gene primers within the assay. Sequence reads were collapsed and filtered to measure the absolute abundance of every unique TCRbeta CDR3 rearrangement. For each sample, productive Simpson clonality was calculated as the square root of Simpson's diversity index over productive rearrangements. TCRdb took this table from immuneACCESS and kept in-frame rearrangements with V and J called. Such tables lack part of the clones; where checked against another copy, unresolved V genes explain under half of the gap, and the rest is unexplained. Clone size and the V and J calls come from that table; the DNA yielded D and trimming. The sample contains 200,000 to 300,000 clones, approximately 91% of them found a single time. The ten largest make up about 0.74% of the sample.

The data stem from a study of blood T cell repertoires in COVID-19 (dated by TCRdb to the early 2020s). Describing the broader study: Collaborator samples came from the United States, Italy and Spain and covered acute and convalescent phases of COVID-19. Samples came from the ongoing ImmuneRACE study (first 160 participants) plus 1,254 subjects from 6 global collaborators. A de-identified subject ID, COVID-19 status, age in years and sex were almost always included in the sample metadata. The dataset comprised deeply sampled blood TCRbeta repertoires from subjects exposed to, actively infected with, or recovered from COVID-19. A freely available public database, intended as a resource for researchers studying the immune response to SARS-CoV-2, is where the repertoires were released. The material from the prospective study consisted of cDNA or gDNA derived from T cells, B-cell-depleted T cells, or PBMCs. Where available, HLA class I and class II types were obtained from metadata supplied by the sample provider rather than from assay-based typing.

Collaborating institutions collected whole blood in K2EDTA tubes following their own protocols. For TCRbeta analysis, collaborators shipped samples as frozen whole blood, isolated PBMCs, or DNA extracted from either of those sample types. What the research found in general, with its limitations: The amount of clinical and demographic metadata varied by source and participant and was provided uncurated.

CDR1 and CDR2 were assigned from the germline V gene as LGHNA and YSLEER. The CDR3 sequence holds 16 residues, the cysteine and phenylalanine included. The retained sequence is limited to the CDR3, 48 bases, with the frame set at the first base. V is clipped by 2 bases and J by 1 base, and the sequence between their germline boundaries is 13 bases long. This receptor was identified in a woman between 25 and 40 years old with acute or convalescent COVID-19. Sequencing was carried out using peripheral blood. The chain joins TRBV4-3 to TRBJ2-3; no D gene can be assigned with confidence. The CDR3 reads as follows: CASSQTPARGTDTQYF. The DNA is TGCGCCAGCAGCCAAACACCCGCCCGGGGCACAGATACGCAGTATTTT.